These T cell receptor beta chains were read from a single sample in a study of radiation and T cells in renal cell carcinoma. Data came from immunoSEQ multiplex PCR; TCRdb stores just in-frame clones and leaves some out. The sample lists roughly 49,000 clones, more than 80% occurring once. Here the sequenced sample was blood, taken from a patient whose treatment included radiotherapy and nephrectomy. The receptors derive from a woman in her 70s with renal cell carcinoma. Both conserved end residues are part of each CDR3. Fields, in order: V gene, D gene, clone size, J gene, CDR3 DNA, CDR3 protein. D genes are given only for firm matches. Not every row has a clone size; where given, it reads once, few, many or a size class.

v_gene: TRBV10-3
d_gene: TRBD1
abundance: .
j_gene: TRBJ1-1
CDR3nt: TGTGCCATCAGTGAGGGGGACAGGGGCCCGAACACTGAAGCTTTCTTT
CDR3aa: CAISEGDRGPNTEAFF

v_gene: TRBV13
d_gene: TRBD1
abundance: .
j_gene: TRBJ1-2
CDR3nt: TGTGCCAGCGTAAAAAGGGTGTGGAGGGGGCTAGATGGCTACACCTTC
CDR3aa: CASVKRVWRGLDGYTF

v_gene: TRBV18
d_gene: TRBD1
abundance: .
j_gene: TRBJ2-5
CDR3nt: TGTGCCAGCTCACCAGGGGACAGGGCGGCAGAGACCCAGTACTTC
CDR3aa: CASSPGDRAAETQYF

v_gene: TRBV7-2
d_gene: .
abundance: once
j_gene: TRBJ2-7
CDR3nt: TGTGCCAGCAGCGCCGACAGCGCGGGGGAGCAGTACTTC
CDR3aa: CASSADSAGEQYF

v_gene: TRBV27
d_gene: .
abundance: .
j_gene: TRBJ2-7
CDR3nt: TGTGCCAGCAGTGTCAGGGTATCCTCCTACGAGCAGTACTTC
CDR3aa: CASSVRVSSYEQYF

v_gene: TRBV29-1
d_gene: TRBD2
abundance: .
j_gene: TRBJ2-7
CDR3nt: TGCAGCGTTGTGACTAGCTGGCTCGACGAGCAGTACTTC
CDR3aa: CSVVTSWLDEQYF

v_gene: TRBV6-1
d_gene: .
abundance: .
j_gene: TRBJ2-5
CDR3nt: TGTGCCAGCAGTGAAACAACCTATCAAGAGACCCAGTACTTC
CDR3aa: CASSETTYQETQYF

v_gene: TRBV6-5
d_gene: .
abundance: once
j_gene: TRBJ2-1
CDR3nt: TGTGCCAGCGCGGGGACCTCCTACAATGAGCAGTTCTTC
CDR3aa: CASAGTSYNEQFF

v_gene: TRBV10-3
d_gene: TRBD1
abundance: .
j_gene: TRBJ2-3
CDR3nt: TGTGCCATCAGTGACCCTCGACAGGGTGTAGAAGATACGCAGTATTTT
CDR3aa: CAISDPRQGVEDTQYF

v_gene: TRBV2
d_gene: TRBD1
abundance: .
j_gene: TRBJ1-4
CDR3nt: TGTGCCAGCACCGAGGGGGGACAGGGTAATGAAAAACTGTTTTTT
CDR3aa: CASTEGGQGNEKLFF

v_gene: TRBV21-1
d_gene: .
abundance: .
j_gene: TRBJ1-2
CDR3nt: TGTGCCAGCACCTGGGACGCGGCGGATGGCTACACCTTC
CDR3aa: CASTWDAADGYTF

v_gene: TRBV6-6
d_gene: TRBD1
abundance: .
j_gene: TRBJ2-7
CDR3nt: TGTGCCAGCAGGGAGTCGACAGGGGCCGAGCAGTACTTC
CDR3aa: CASRESTGAEQYF

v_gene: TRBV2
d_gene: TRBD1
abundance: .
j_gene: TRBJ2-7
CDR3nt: TGTGCCAGCAGGGCCGGGACAGGGCCTATTTGGGAGCAGTACTTC
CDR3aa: CASRAGTGPIWEQYF

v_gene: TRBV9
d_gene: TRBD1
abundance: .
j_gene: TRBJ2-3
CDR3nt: TGTGCCAGCAGCCAGACAGGGGAGACAGATACGCAGTATTTT
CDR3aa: CASSQTGETDTQYF

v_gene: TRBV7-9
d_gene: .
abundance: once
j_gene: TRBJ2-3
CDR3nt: TGTGCCAGCAGCTTCGGGGCTGTTTACACAGATACGCAGTATTTT
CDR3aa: CASSFGAVYTDTQYF

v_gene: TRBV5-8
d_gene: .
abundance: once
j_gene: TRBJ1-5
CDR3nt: TGTGCCAGCAGCTTCCGGGCGGGAACCAATCAGCCCCAGCATTTT
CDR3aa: CASSFRAGTNQPQHF

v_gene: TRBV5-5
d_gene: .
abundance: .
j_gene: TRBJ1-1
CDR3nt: TGTGCCAGCAGCTTGGCTATAATGAACACTGAAGCTTTCTTT
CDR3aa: CASSLAIMNTEAFF

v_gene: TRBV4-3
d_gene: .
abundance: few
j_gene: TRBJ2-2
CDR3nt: TGCGCCAGCAGCCAGGGGTGGGGGGTCAGCACCGGGGAGCTGTTTTTT
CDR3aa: CASSQGWGVSTGELFF

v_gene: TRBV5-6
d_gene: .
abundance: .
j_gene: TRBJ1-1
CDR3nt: TGTGCCAGCACCCATCCCCCCGGGCAGGGGAACACTGAAGCTTTCTTT
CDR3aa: CASTHPPGQGNTEAFF

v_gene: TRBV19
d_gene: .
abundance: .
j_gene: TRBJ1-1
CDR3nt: TGTGCCAGTAGTAGGCAGACAATTTGGGGCACTGAAGCTTTCTTT
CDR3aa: CASSRQTIWGTEAFF

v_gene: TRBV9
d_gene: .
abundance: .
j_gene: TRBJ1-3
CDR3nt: TGTGCCAGCAGCGTATCAGGGGACCCTCGAAACACCATATATTTT
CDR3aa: CASSVSGDPRNTIYF

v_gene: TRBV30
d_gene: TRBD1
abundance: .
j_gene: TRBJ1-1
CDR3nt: TGTGCCTGGTCTAACCTGGACAGGGCTGAAGCTTTCTTT
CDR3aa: CAWSNLDRAEAFF

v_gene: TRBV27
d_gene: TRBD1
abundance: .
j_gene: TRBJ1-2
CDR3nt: TGTGCCAGCAGTACCCGACAGGGGGGCACTAACTATGGCTACACCTTC
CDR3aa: CASSTRQGGTNYGYTF

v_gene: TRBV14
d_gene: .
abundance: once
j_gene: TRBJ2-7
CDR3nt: TGTGCCAGCAGCCAACCCGGGTTCGACGGGGGCGAGCAGTACTTC
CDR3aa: CASSQPGFDGGEQYF

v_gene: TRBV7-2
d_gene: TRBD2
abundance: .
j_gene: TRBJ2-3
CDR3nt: TGTGCCAGCAGCGCACTAGCGGGTGGGTCAGATACGCAGTATTTT
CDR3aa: CASSALAGGSDTQYF

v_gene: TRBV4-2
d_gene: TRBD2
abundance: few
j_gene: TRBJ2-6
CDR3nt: TGTGCCAGCAGCCCATTTGGGCGGGGGGGTTCTGGGCCCAAAAGCGTCCTGACTTTC
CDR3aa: CASSPFGRGGSGPKSVLTF